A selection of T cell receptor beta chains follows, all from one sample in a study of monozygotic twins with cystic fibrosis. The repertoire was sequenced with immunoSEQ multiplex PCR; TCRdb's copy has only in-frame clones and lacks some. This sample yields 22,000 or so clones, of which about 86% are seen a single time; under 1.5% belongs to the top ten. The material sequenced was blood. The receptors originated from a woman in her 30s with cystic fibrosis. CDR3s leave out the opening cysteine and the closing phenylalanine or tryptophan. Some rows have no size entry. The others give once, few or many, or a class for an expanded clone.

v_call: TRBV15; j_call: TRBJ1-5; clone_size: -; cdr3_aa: ATSSSRAQPQH
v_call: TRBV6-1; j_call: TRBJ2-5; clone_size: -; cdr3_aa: ASRKRSTETQY
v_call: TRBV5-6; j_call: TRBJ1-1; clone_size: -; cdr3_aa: ASSLGDRALGTEAF
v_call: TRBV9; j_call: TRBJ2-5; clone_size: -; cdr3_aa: ASSVGVSGGGETQY
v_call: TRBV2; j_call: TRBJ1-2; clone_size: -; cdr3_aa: SRGGSYGYT
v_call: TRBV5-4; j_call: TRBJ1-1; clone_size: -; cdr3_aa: ASSKDQGYTEAF
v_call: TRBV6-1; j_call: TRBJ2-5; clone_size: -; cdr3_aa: ASSELSGGGETQY
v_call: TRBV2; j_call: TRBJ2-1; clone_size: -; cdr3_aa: ASTPEGAEQF
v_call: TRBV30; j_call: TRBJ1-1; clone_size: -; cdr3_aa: AWSVRQNTEAF
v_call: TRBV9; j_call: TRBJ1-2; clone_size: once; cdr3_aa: ASSSRDISYSGYT
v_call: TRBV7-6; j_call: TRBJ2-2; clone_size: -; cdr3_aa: ASSLAGGYTGELF
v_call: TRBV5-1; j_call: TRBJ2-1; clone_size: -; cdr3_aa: ASSLAGTGSYNEQF
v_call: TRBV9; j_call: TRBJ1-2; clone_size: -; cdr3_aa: ASSLQGSYGYT
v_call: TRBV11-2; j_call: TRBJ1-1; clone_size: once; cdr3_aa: ASSFRPGTEAF
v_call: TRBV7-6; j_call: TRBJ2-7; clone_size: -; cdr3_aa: ASSPTGGRDEQY
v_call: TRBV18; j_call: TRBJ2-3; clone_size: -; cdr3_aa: ASSRRSDTQY
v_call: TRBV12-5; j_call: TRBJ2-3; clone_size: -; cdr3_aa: ASGLARTSGGRTDTQY
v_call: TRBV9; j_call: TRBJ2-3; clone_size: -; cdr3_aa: ASSVGAGGSTDTQY
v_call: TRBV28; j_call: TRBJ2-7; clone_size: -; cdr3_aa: ASSPGAGEQY
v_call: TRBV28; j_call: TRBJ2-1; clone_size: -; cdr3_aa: ASAPGGLGNNEQF